Below are 9 T cell receptor delta chains sequenced from a single sample in a study of gamma-delta T cells after stem cell transplantation. TCRdb re-analyzed the RT-PCR reads via CATT. The sample contains 7,000 or so delta-chain clones, 25% of which appear only once. Sequenced material: gamma-delta T cells. Receptors originate from a human donor. It is not recorded whose cells these are; they may come from a transplant donor.

The V call is TRDV2, the J call TRDJ1; possible D gene TRDD3, 6 bases. Trimming stripped 1 base from V and 3 bases from J, with 32 bases between. Germline V gene sequence: CDR1 GEAIGNYY, CDR2 EKD. The CDR3 covers 21 residues. The CDR3 nucleotides are TGTGCCTGTGACACTCTAACCGGTATGGGGGCTCACACCAAGAGTGCCGATAAACTCATCTTT. Translation gives CACDTLTGMGAHTKSADKLIF.

By sample fraction, this clone is medium-sized. This sequence joins TRDV2 and TRDJ3; 7 bases line up with TRDD3. The junction had 7 bases not matched to a gene; V was cut back by 0 bases and J by 0 bases. Germline CDR1 GEAIGNYY, CDR2 EKD. The CDR3 length is 19 residues. The CDR3 sequence: CACDTSGGPSSWDTRQMFF. CDR3 bases: TGTGCCTGTGACACCTCTGGGGGCCCGTCCTCCTGGGACACCCGACAGATGTTTTTC.

Concerning this clone: Other nucleotide sequences from this sample produce the same CDR3. The CDR3 DNA follows: TGTGCCTGTGACACCCCACAGTACTGGGGGATGATCCCAAGAATACCAGATAAACTCATCTTT. Its protein product is CACDTPQYWGMIPRIPDKLIF. This sequence joins TRDV2 and TRDJ1, with TRDD3 matching 10 bases. CDR1 is GEAIGNYY, CDR2 EKD, per germline. The CDR3 runs to 21 residues. The junction had 23 bases not matched to a gene; V was cut back by 0 bases and J by 5 bases.

This clone was observed a handful of times. The chain uses TRDV2 and TRDJ3, with 7 bases that match TRDD3. CDR3 length: 18 amino acids. Per the germline V gene, CDR1 is GEAIGNYY and CDR2 is EKD. With V trimmed by 3 bases and J by 0 bases, 7 bases remained unmatched. In DNA, the CDR3 is TGTGCCTGTGACCCCACGGATACGCGCTCCTGGGACACCCGACAGATGTTTTTC. Amino acid sequence: CACDPTDTRSWDTRQMFF.

This sequence joins TRDV2 and TRDJ3; 8 nucleotides align to TRDD3. CDR3 length equals 19 residues. From germline, CDR1 is GEAIGNYY and CDR2 EKD. With 1 base clipped from V and 1 base from J, the junction kept 8 bases outside the gene matches. The CDR3 spells CACDTASWGKSWDTRQMFF. In nucleotides, the CDR3 is TGTGCCTGTGACACAGCGAGCTGGGGGAAGTCCTGGGACACCCGACAGATGTTTTTC.

Points on this clone: A much larger clone differs by one base, so this may be a read error. V usage is TRDV2 and J usage is TRDJ1, with 8 positions matching TRDD3. The V segment lost 0 bases and the J segment 0 bases; nucleotides outside the gene matches: 23. The CDR3 has 22 amino acids. Per germline, CDR1 GEAIGNYY and CDR2 EKD. The CDR3 DNA reads TGTGCCTGTGACACCGTCGGCGGCGCAAACTGGGGGGTACCTGCTTACACCGATAAACTCATCTTT. It encodes CACDTVGGANWGVPAYTDKLIF.

The sample holds a few counts of this clone. V gene TRDV2 combines with J gene TRDJ1; D gene unclear. This CDR3 contains 15 residues. The V end lost 3 bases, the J end lost 0 bases, and 13 bases lay between the germline ends. Germline V lookup: CDR1 GEAIGNYY, CDR2 EKD. This CDR3 is CACDPLWLHTDKLIF. The CDR3 DNA reads as TGTGCCTGTGACCCGTTGTGGCTTCACACCGATAAACTCATCTTT.

A few counts support this clone. This sequence joins TRDV2 and TRDJ1; 10 positions match TRDD3. Trimming removed 3 bases from V and 0 bases from J; junction bases left unmatched: 3. The CDR3 has 15 residues. Germline CDR1 is GEAIGNYY and CDR2 is EKD. The CDR3 spells CACDRLGDNTDKLIF. The CDR3 coding sequence is TGTGCCTGTGACCGGCTGGGGGATAACACCGATAAACTCATCTTT.

This clone is judged medium-sized (0.01 to 0.1%). The V gene is TRDV2, the J gene TRDJ3, with 10 bases fitting TRDD3. J lost 5 bases, V lost 3 bases, and 15 bases had no gene match. CDR1 and CDR2 from the germline V gene are GEAIGNYY and EKD. The CDR3 extends over 20 amino acids. The CDR3 DNA reads as TGTGCCTGTGACCCTTTAAAGGGGGATACGCCGGTTCGGGACACCCGACAGATGTTTTTC. This gives the protein CACDPLKGDTPVRDTRQMFF.